This TCR beta chain was identified in a study of Tregs in tolerant kidney transplant recipients. On this clone: Its target is unknown.

Regarding the study as a whole: Activated donor B cell expansion appeared to reveal the most relevant donor-specific TCRbeta repertoire.

Method: immunoSEQ multiplex PCR; TCRdb's copy keeps in-frame clones and lacks some. Among tens of thousands of clones listed, around nine tenths were seen once. The J segment lost 4 bases and the V segment lost 5 bases, leaving 6 bases of the junction unmatched. The CDR3 has 14 residues. Germline assignment: CDR1 SGHTA and CDR2 FQGTGA. Source: CD4+ T cells from blood, taken before the transplant. This receptor was taken from a human donor who received a combined kidney and bone marrow transplant. The genes are TRBV7-3 and TRBJ2-7; 9 bases map to TRBD2. CDR3 DNA: TGTGCCAGCAGCCCGACTAGCGGATCATACGAGCAGTACTTC. Protein: CASSPTSGSYEQYF.